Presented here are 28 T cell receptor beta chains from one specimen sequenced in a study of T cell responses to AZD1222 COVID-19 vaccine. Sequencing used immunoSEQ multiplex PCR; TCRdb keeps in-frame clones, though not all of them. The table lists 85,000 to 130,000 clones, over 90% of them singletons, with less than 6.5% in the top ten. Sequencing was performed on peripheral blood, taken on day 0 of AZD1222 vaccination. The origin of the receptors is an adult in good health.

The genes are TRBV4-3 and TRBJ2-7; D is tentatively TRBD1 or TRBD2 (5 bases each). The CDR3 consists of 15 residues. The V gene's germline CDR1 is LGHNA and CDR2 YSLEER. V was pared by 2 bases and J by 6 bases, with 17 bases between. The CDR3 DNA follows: TGCGCCAGCAGCCAATTCATCGGGGCAGCGCCCGAGCAGTACTTC. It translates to CASSQFIGAAPEQYF.

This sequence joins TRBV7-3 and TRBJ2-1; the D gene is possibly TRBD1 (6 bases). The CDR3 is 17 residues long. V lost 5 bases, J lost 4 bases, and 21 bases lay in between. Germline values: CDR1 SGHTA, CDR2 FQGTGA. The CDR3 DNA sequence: TGTGCCAGCAGCCCAGTTAGGGGGAGTAGCAGGTACAATGAGCAGTTCTTC. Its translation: CASSPVRGSSRYNEQFF.

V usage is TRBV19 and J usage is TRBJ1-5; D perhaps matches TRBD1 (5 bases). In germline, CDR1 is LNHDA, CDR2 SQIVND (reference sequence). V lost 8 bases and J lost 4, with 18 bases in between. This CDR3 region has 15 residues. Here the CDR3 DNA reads TGTGCCAGTTCTGCTGGGGCAGGGTGGAATCAGCCCCAGCATTTT. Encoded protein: CASSAGAGWNQPQHF.

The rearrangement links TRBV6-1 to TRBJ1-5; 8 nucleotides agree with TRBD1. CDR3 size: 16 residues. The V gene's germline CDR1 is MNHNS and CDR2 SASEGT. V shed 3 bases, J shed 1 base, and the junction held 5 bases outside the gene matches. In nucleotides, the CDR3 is TGTGCCAGCAGTGACGTTCCAGGGGGCAGCAATCAGCCCCAGCATTTT. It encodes CASSDVPGGSNQPQHF.

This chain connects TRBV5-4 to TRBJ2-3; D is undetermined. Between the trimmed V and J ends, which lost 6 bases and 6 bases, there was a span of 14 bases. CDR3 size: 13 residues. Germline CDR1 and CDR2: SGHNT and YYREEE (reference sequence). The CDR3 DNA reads TGTGCCAGCACCAATCCTTCAAGGGATACGCAGTATTTT. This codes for CASTNPSRDTQYF.

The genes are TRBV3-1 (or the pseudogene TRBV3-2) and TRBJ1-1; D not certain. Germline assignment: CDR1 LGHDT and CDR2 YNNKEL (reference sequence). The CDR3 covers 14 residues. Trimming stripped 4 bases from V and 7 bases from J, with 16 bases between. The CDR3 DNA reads TGTGCCAGCAGCCCTCCGGGGATCTTTAGTGAAGCTTTCTTT. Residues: CASSPPGIFSEAFF.

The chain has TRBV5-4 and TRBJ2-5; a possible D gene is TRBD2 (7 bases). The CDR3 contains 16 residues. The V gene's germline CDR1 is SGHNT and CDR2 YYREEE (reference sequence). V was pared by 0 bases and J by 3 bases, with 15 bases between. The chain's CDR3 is CASSLAAGAGEETQYF. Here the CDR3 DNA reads TGTGCCAGCAGCTTGGCGGCGGGAGCAGGGGAAGAGACCCAGTACTTC.

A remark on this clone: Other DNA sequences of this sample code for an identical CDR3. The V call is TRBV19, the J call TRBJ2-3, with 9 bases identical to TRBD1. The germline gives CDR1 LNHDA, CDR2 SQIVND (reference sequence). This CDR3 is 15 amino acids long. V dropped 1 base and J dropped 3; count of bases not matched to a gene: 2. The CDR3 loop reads CASSIAGTGTDTQYF. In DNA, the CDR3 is TGTGCCAGTAGTATAGCCGGGACAGGGACAGATACGCAGTATTTT.

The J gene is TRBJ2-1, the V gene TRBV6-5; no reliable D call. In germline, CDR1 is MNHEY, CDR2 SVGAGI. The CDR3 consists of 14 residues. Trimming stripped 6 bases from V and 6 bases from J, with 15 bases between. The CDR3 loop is CASRTHTGRNEQFF. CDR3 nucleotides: TGTGCCAGCAGGACTCATACCGGGCGCAATGAGCAGTTCTTC.

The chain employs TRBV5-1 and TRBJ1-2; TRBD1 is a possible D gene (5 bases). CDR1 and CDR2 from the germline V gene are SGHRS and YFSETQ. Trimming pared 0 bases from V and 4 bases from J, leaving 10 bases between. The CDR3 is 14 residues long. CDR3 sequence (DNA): TGCGCCAGCAGCTTGGGAAGGGGTATCTATGGCTACACCTTC. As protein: CASSLGRGIYGYTF.

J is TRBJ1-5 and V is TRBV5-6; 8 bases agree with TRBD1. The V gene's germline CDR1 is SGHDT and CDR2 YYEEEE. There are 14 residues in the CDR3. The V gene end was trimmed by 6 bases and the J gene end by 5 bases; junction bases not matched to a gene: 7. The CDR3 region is CASTSGGWDQPQHF. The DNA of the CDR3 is TGTGCCAGCACCTCAGGGGGCTGGGATCAGCCCCAGCATTTT.

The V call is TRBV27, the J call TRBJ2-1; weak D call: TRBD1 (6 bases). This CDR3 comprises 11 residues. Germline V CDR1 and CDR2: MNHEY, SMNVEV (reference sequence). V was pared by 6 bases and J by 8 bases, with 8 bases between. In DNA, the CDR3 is TGTGCCAGCAGCAGGGGAGATGAGCAGTTCTTC. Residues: CASSRGDEQFF.

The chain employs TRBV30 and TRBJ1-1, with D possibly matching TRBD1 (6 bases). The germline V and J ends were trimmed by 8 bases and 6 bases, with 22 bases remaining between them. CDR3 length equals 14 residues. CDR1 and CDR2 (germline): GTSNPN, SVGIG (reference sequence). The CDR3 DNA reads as TGTGCCGGGGCGGGACACACCTTGATTTCTGAAGCTTTCTTT. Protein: CAGAGHTLISEAFF.

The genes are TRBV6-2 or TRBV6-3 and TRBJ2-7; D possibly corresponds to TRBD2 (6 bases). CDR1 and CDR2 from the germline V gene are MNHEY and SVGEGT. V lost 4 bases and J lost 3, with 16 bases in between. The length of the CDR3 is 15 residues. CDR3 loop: CASSSRSSGFYEQYF. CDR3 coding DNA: TGTGCCAGCAGTTCACGTTCGAGCGGGTTCTACGAGCAGTACTTC.

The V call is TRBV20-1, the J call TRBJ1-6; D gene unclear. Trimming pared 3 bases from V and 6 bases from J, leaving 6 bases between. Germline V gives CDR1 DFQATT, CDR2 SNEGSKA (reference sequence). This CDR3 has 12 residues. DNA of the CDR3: TGCAGTGCTAGTGGGGTTAATTCACCCCTCCACTTT. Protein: CSASGVNSPLHF.

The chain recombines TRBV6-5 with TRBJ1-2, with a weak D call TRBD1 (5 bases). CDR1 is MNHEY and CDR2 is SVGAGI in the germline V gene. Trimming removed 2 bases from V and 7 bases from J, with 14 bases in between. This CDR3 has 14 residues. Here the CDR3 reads CASSYEGMDGGYTF. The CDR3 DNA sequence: TGTGCCAGCAGTTACGAGGGGATGGACGGTGGCTACACCTTC.

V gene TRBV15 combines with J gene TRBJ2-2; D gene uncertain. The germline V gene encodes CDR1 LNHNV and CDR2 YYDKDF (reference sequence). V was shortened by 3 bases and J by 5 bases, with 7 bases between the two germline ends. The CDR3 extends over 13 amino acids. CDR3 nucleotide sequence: TGTGCCACCAGCAGTAGGGTTACCGGGGAGCTGTTTTTT. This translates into CATSSRVTGELFF.

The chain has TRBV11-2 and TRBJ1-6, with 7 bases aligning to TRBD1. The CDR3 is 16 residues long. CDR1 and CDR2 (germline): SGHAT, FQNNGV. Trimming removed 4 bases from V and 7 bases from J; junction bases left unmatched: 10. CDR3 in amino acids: CASSWRQGQGNSPLHF. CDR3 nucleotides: TGTGCCAGCAGCTGGAGACAGGGCCAAGGGAATTCACCCCTCCACTTT. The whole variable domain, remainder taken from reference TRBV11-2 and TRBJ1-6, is EAGVAQSPRYKIIEKRQSVAFWCNPISGHATLYWYQQILGQGPKLLIQFQNNGVVDDSQLPKDRFSAERLKGVDSTLKIQPAKLEDSAVYLCASSWRQGQGNSPLHFGNGTRLTVT.

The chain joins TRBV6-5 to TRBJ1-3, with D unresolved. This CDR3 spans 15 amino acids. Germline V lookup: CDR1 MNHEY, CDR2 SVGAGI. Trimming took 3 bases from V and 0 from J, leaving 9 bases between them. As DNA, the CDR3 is TGTGCCAGCAGTTATCGGCGCCTCTCTGGAAACACCATATATTTT. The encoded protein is CASSYRRLSGNTIYF.

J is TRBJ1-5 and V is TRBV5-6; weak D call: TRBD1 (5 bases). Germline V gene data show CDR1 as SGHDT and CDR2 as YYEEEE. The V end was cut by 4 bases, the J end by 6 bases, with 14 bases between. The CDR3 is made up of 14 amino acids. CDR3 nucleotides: TGTGCCAGCAGCCGCAGGGAGGGGACTCAGCCCCAGCATTTT. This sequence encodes CASSRREGTQPQHF.

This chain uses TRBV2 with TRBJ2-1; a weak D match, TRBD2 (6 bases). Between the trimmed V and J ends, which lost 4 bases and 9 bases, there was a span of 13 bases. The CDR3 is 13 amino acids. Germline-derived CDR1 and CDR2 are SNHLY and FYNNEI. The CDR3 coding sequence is TGTGCCAGCAGTGGGGACTCGTTGGGTGAGCAGTTCTTC. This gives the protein CASSGDSLGEQFF.

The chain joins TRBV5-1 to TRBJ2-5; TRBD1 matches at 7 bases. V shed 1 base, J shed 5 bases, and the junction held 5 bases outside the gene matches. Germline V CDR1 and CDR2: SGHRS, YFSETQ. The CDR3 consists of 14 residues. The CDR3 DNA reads TGCGCCAGCAGCTTGCACAGGGGAAGGGAGACCCAGTACTTC. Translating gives CASSLHRGRETQYF. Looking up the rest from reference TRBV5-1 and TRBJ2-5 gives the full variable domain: KAGVTQTPRYLIKTRGQQVTLSCSPISGHRSVSWYQQTPGQGLQFLFEYFSETQRNKGNFPGRFSGRQFSNSRSEMNVSTLELGDSALYLCASSLHRGRETQYFGPGTRLLVL.

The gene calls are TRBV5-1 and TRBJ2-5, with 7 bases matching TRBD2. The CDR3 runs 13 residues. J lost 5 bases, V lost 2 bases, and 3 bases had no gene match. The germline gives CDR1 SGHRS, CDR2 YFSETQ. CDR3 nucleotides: TGCGCCAGCAGCTTCGGGGGAGGGGAGACCCAGTACTTC. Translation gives CASSFGGGETQYF.

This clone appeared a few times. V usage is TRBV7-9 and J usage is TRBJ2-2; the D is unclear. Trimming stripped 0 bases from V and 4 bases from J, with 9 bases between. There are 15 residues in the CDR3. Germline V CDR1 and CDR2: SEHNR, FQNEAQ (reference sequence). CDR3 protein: CASSLAGLSTGELFF. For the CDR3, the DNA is TGTGCCAGCAGCTTAGCAGGGTTGAGCACCGGGGAGCTGTTTTTT.

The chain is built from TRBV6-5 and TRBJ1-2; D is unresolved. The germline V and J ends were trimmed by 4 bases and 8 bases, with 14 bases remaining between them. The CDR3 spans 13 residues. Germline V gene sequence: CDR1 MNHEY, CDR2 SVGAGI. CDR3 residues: CASSSTYSEGYTF. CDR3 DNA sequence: TGTGCCAGCAGTTCCACTTATTCTGAGGGCTACACCTTC.

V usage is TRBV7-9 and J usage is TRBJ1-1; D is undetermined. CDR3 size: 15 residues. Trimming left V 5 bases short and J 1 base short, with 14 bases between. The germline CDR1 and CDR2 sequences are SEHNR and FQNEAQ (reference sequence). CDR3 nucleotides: TGTGCCAGCAGCCGACCCTCGGGCCCGAACACTGAAGCTTTCTTT. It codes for CASSRPSGPNTEAFF.

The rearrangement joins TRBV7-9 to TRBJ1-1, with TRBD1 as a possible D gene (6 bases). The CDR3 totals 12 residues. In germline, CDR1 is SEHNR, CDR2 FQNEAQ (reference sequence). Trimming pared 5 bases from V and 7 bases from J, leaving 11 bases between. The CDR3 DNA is TGTGCCAGCAGCGGGATACAGGGTGAAGCTTTCTTT. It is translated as CASSGIQGEAFF.

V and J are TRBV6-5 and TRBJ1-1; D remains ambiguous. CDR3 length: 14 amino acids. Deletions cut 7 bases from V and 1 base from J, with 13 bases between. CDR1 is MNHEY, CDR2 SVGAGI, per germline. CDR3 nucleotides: TGTGCCAGCACAACGGACCCGACGAACACTGAAGCTTTCTTT. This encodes CASTTDPTNTEAFF.